The 20 T cell receptor beta chains below come from one sample, sequenced in a study of blood T cell repertoires in COVID-19. Data came from immunoSEQ multiplex PCR; TCRdb stores just in-frame clones and leaves some out. Of 300,000 or so clones listed, 89% are singletons. Sequenced material: PBMCs or T cells enriched from blood (not recorded which). These TCRs come from a woman aged 45 to 65 who had been exposed to COVID-19.

This chain joins TRBV4-2 and TRBJ2-1; 11 bases fit TRBD2. Germline V gene data show CDR1 as LGHNA and CDR2 as YNFKEQ. CDR3 length: 16 amino acids. Unmatched junction bases numbered 1, after V lost 1 base and J lost 2 bases. CDR3 sequence (DNA): TGTGCCAGCAGCCAAGGACTAGCGGGGACCTACAATGAGCAGTTCTTC. This codes for CASSQGLAGTYNEQFF.

The chain uses TRBV2 and TRBJ2-3; 13 nucleotides match TRBD2. Looked up from germline, CDR1 is SNHLY and CDR2 is FYNNEI. Unmatched junction bases numbered 8, after V lost 5 bases and J lost 0 bases. The CDR3 runs 18 residues. The CDR3 DNA reads TGTGCCAGCAGTTCCGGGACTAGCGGGGTTAAGAGCACAGATACGCAGTATTTT. This encodes CASSSGTSGVKSTDTQYF.

The J gene is TRBJ2-1, the V gene TRBV2; TRBD2 might be the D (6 bases). There are 13 residues in the CDR3. Looked up from germline, CDR1 is SNHLY and CDR2 is FYNNEI. Trimming left V 8 bases short and J 7 bases short, with 15 bases between. The CDR3 region is CASGLSSENEQFF. CDR3 in DNA: TGTGCCAGCGGACTATCCTCTGAAAATGAGCAGTTCTTC.

The chain is built from TRBV6-5 and TRBJ1-5; D is perhaps TRBD1 (5 bases). Looked up from germline, CDR1 is MNHEY and CDR2 is SVGAGI. Trimming shortened V by 5 bases and J by 6 bases, and 17 bases separated the two germline ends. This CDR3 has 15 residues. This CDR3 reads CASSLQPWGGQPQHF. The CDR3 DNA reads TGTGCCAGCAGTCTCCAACCGTGGGGGGGTCAGCCCCAGCATTTT.

The rearrangement uses TRBV7-2 and TRBJ2-4; 10 nucleotides line up with TRBD1. The CDR3 totals 13 residues. Germline CDR1 and CDR2: SGHTA and FQGNSA. The ends lost 8 bases at V and 7 bases at J; junction bases unmatched: 5. As DNA, the CDR3 is TGTGCCAGCGGGACGGACAGGGGGAACATTCAGTACTTC. Translation gives CASGTDRGNIQYF.

V is TRBV3-1 (or the pseudogene TRBV3-2) and J is TRBJ1-3, with D possibly being TRBD1 (6 bases). Looked up from germline, CDR1 is LGHDT and CDR2 is YNNKEL (reference sequence). The CDR3 covers 15 residues. The ends were cut back, 3 bases at V and 4 bases at J, with 13 bases in the middle. The CDR3 DNA sequence: TGTGCCAGCAGCCAGAGGGGGGGCTCAGGAAACACCATATATTTT. Translating gives CASSQRGGSGNTIYF.

The chain is built from TRBV7-9 and TRBJ2-3; weak D call: TRBD2 (5 bases). The CDR3 consists of 15 residues. V lost 2 bases, J lost 2 bases, and 11 bases lay in between. The germline gives CDR1 SEHNR, CDR2 FQNEAQ (reference sequence). As DNA, the CDR3 is TGTGCCAGCAGCTTAACTCGGGGTCCCACAGATACGCAGTATTTT. Its translation is CASSLTRGPTDTQYF.

CDR3 in amino acids: CASSLGGQKNEKLFF. CDR3 DNA: TGTGCCAGCAGCTTAGGTGGACAGAAAAATGAAAAACTGTTTTTT. The chain combines TRBV5-4 with TRBJ1-4, with D maybe TRBD1 (6 bases). The germline V gene encodes CDR1 SGHNT and CDR2 YYREEE (reference sequence). Trimming cost V 2 bases and J 5 bases, with 13 bases left between them. The CDR3 loop spans 15 amino acids.

The chain joins TRBV4-2 to TRBJ2-1, with 9 bases aligning to TRBD2. Per the germline V gene, CDR1 is LGHNA and CDR2 is YNFKEQ. The CDR3 loop spans 17 amino acids. V shed 1 base, J shed 4 bases, and the junction held 8 bases outside the gene matches. The CDR3 sequence is CASSQVSSGGPYNEQFF. Written as DNA, the CDR3 is TGTGCCAGCAGCCAAGTCAGTAGCGGGGGCCCTTACAATGAGCAGTTCTTC.

The rearrangement links TRBV10-3 to TRBJ2-7; D perhaps matches TRBD2 (6 bases). The germline V and J ends were trimmed by 6 bases and 2 bases, with 14 bases remaining between them. The CDR3 length is 14 residues. Germline V gene data show CDR1 as ENHRY and CDR2 as SYGVKD. Written as DNA, the CDR3 is TGTGCCATCAGATCTGGGACTGATGCCTACGAGCAGTACTTC. Translated: CAIRSGTDAYEQYF.

This chain's CDR3 is CASSVGQPQSSDSPLHF. CDR3 DNA sequence: TGTGCCAGCAGCGTGGGACAGCCCCAAAGTTCCGATTCACCCCTCCACTTT. The chain joins TRBV5-4 to TRBJ1-6; 7 bases align to TRBD1. Germline CDR1 and CDR2: SGHNT and YYREEE (reference sequence). This CDR3 contains 17 residues. V trimming: 4 bases; J trimming: 8 bases; junction bases outside the gene matches: 15.

This clone appeared a single time. The CDR3, as DNA: TGTGCCAGCAGTTTCCTAGCGGGGGGGAACAATGAGCAGTTCTTC. Its protein is CASSFLAGGNNEQFF. This chain links TRBV27 with TRBJ2-1, with TRBD2 matching 12 bases. J lost 5 bases, V lost 3 bases, and 2 bases had no gene match. The CDR3 sequence is 15 residues long. Germline-derived CDR1 and CDR2 are MNHEY and SMNVEV (reference sequence).

The CDR3 bases are TGTGCCACCAGCAGAGATGGGGGGACTAGCGAGGTCATTCAGTACTTC. This translates into CATSRDGGTSEVIQYF. The chain carries TRBV15 and TRBJ2-4, with 10 positions matching TRBD2. The length of the CDR3 is 16 residues. Germline V gene data show CDR1 as LNHNV and CDR2 as YYDKDF (reference sequence). Unmatched junction bases numbered 8, after V lost 0 bases and J lost 9 bases.

The rearrangement links TRBV4-2 to TRBJ2-3; 13 positions match TRBD2. The CDR3 consists of 17 residues. V lost 2 bases, J lost 6 bases, and 8 bases stayed unmatched. The V gene's germline CDR1 is LGHNA and CDR2 YNFKEQ. The CDR3 nucleotides read TGTGCCAGCAGCCAACAGTCACTAGCGGGGGGGATGGATACGCAGTATTTT. Translation gives CASSQQSLAGGMDTQYF.

The chain combines TRBV28 with TRBJ2-7; perhaps TRBD1 as D (7 bases). Germline CDR1 reads MDHEN; CDR2 reads SYDVKM. The germline V and J ends were trimmed by 3 bases and 2 bases, with 14 bases remaining between them. The CDR3 is made up of 15 amino acids. The DNA for the CDR3 is TGTGCCAGCAGTTTTGGGCAGGGGGGAACCTACGAGCAGTACTTC. The encoded protein is CASSFGQGGTYEQYF.

The chain couples TRBV6-5 to TRBJ2-7, with D possibly matching TRBD1 (5 bases). The CDR3 is 14 amino acids. Germline CDR1 reads MNHEY; CDR2 reads SVGAGI. Between the trimmed V and J ends, which lost 4 bases and 2 bases, there was a span of 12 bases. The CDR3 spells CASSSRTNTYEQYF. CDR3 DNA sequence: TGTGCCAGCAGTTCCCGGACAAATACCTACGAGCAGTACTTC.

The table lists this clone with a count of one. CDR3 bases: TGTGCCACCAGCAGAGATTTAGGAGTAGCCCAGCCCCAGCATTTT. It codes for CATSRDLGVAQPQHF. This chain uses TRBV15 with TRBJ1-5; no clear D. Trimming stripped 0 bases from V and 7 bases from J, with 13 bases between. CDR1 LNHNV and CDR2 YYDKDF come from the germline V gene (reference sequence). This CDR3 spans 15 amino acids.

The chain is built from TRBV9 and TRBJ1-2; weak D call: TRBD1 (5 bases). Between the trimmed V and J ends, which lost 4 bases and 7 bases, there was a span of 11 bases. The germline gives CDR1 SGDLS, CDR2 YYNGEE. The CDR3 extends over 12 amino acids. DNA of the CDR3: TGTGCCAGCAGCCCCTCCGGGGGTGGCTACACCTTC. As protein: CASSPSGGGYTF.

V and J are TRBV5-6 and TRBJ1-6; TRBD1 aligns across 9 bases. V dropped 3 bases and J dropped 9; count of bases not matched to a gene: 7. CDR3 length: 15 amino acids. In germline, CDR1 is SGHDT, CDR2 YYEEEE. This CDR3 is CASSSDRDRVSPLHF. The CDR3 nucleotides read TGTGCCAGCAGCTCCGACCGGGACAGGGTTTCACCCCTCCACTTT.

The gene calls are TRBV6-4 and TRBJ2-3, with D unresolved. This CDR3 contains 15 residues. Germline values: CDR1 MRHNA, CDR2 SNTAGT. V was trimmed by 4 bases and J by 0 bases, leaving 11 bases between them. This CDR3 is CASSAAAQSTDTQYF. CDR3 bases: TGTGCCAGCAGTGCGGCGGCACAAAGCACAGATACGCAGTATTTT.